The clone carrying this T cell receptor (beta chain) was counted only a few times. These data are taken from a study of cytomegalovirus exposure and HLA in healthy donors. Study as a whole: Earlier, 95 million to 140 million unique TCR beta sequences were recovered from around 190 million T cells by an analysis. A data release that came early held approximately 85 million unique TCRs from HLA-typed donors.

PCR primers comprised 60 Vbeta and 13 Jbeta primers. Libraries were prepared by immunoSEQ multiplex PCR; TCRdb keeps only in-frame clonotypes and omits some of them. The sample holds 150,000 or so clones, 82% seen once. Sequencing was performed on PBMCs. The clonotype originates from a male donor in good health and CMV-seronegative.

In DNA form, the CDR3 reads TGCGCCAGCAGCTCGGACCAAGAGACCCAGTACTTC. It specifies CASSSDQETQYF. This chain connects TRBV4-1 to TRBJ2-5; D gene ambiguous. This CDR3 has 12 residues. Germline loops: CDR1 MGHRA, CDR2 YSYEKL. V was trimmed by 5 bases and J by 0 bases, leaving 4 bases between them.